This TCR beta chain derives from a study of cytomegalovirus exposure and HLA in healthy donors. As to this clone: The antigen remains undetermined.

The CDR3 runs 14 residues. Per the germline V gene, CDR1 is SGHAT and CDR2 is FQNNGV. Deletions cut 5 bases from V and 6 bases from J, with 16 bases between. Both 60 Vbeta primers and 13 Jbeta primers went into the PCR. The protocol was immunoSEQ multiplex PCR, while the TCRdb copy is restricted to in-frame clones and leaves out a portion. This table holds under 150,000 clones, about 80% found once. Study results and caveats: As was reported, the classifier diagnosed cytomegalovirus status with high specificity and sensitivity.

The TCR sequence derives from a woman in her thirties or forties in good health and CMV-seropositive. The sample comprised PBMCs. V gene TRBV11-2 combines with J gene TRBJ1-1; D gene unclear. CDR3 sequence reads: CASSQIRRFPEAFF. The CDR3 region has the DNA TGTGCCAGCAGCCAAATTAGGCGGTTTCCTGAAGCTTTCTTT.